One sample yielded the 25 T cell receptor beta chains listed below, sequenced in a study of blood T cell repertoires in COVID-19. TCRdb's table, derived via immunoSEQ multiplex PCR, lists solely in-frame clones and lacks some. The sample contains 100,000 to 130,000 clones, 88% of which appear only once. The sample taken for sequencing was peripheral blood. Receptors originate from a human donor in a cohort sampled during active COVID-19.

This chain links TRBV9 with TRBJ2-3, with 7 bases aligning to TRBD1. Losses at the gene ends were 4 bases for V and 4 bases for J; bases not matched to a gene: 15. Germline CDR1 reads SGDLS; CDR2 reads YYNGEE. The CDR3 contains 17 residues. CDR3 DNA: TGTGCCAGCAGCCACACCGGGACAGTCGTCGCGGCAGATACGCAGTATTTT. It is translated as CASSHTGTVVAADTQYF.

This clone was detected a few times. The chain couples TRBV30 to TRBJ1-5; the match to TRBD1 covers 11 bases. J was trimmed by 2 bases and V by 8 bases; bases with no gene match: 8. Germline V gene data show CDR1 as GTSNPN and CDR2 as SVGIG (reference sequence). The CDR3 sequence is 15 residues long. CDR3 region: CAAGQGAGGNQPQHF. The CDR3 coding sequence is TGTGCCGCAGGACAGGGGGCTGGAGGCAATCAGCCCCAGCATTTT. The full variable domain, in which reference TRBV30 and TRBJ1-5 provide the parts outside the CDR3, is SQTIHQWPATLVQPVGSPLSLECTVEGTSNPNLYWYRQAAGRGLQLLFYSVGIGQISSEVPQNLSASRPQDRQFILSSKKLLLSDSGFYLCAAGQGAGGNQPQHFGDGTRLSIL.

The chain recombines TRBV29-1 with TRBJ2-5; 11 nucleotides align to TRBD2. The ends lost 7 bases at V and 7 bases at J; junction bases unmatched: 17. Germline CDR1 reads SQVTM; CDR2 reads ANQGSEA. The CDR3 is 16 residues long. DNA of the CDR3: TGCAGCGGGTACATTAGCGGGAGGGCCGGTGTGGGGACCCAGTACTTC. It translates to CSGYISGRAGVGTQYF.

This chain joins TRBV7-9 and TRBJ1-1; D unclear. The CDR3 runs 13 residues. V dropped 5 bases and J dropped 5 bases, with 12 bases sitting between them. Germline CDR1 and CDR2: SEHNR and FQNEAQ (reference sequence). The CDR3: CASSRGTGTEAFF. CDR3 coding DNA: TGTGCCAGCAGCCGTGGTACGGGGACTGAAGCTTTCTTT.

The CDR3, as DNA: TGCGCCAGCAGTAGACAGGGTCAATTAGAGACCCAGTACTTC. It translates to CASSRQGQLETQYF. The chain recombines TRBV5-1 with TRBJ2-5; TRBD1 aligns across 7 bases. J gave up 4 bases and V 5 bases, and 8 bases lay outside the gene matches. Germline CDR1 SGHRS, CDR2 YFSETQ. CDR3 size: 14 residues.

The chain links TRBV5-1 to TRBJ1-1, with D hard to call. The V gene lost 4 bases and the J gene lost 1 base, with 11 bases spanning the gap. The CDR3 extends over 14 amino acids. Germline loops: CDR1 SGHRS, CDR2 YFSETQ. Written as DNA, the CDR3 is TGCGCCAGCAGCGAACAGCATCAGAACACTGAAGCTTTCTTT. It specifies CASSEQHQNTEAFF.

The rearrangement joins TRBV12-5 to TRBJ2-3; 15 bases align to TRBD2. Germline lookup yields CDR1 LGHNT and CDR2 FRNRAP. V was clipped by 4 bases and J by 1 base; unmatched bases: 6. CDR3 size: 18 residues. The chain's CDR3 is CASGSGTSGGPGTDTQYF. The CDR3 coding sequence is TGTGCTAGTGGTTCCGGGACTAGCGGGGGGCCGGGCACAGATACGCAGTATTTT.

This clone showed up just once. The rearrangement uses TRBV27 and TRBJ1-1, with D perhaps matching TRBD1 (5 bases). Per the germline V gene, CDR1 is MNHEY and CDR2 is SMNVEV (reference sequence). V dropped 8 bases and J dropped 3 bases, with 16 bases sitting between them. CDR3 length equals 14 residues. CDR3 amino acids: CASARGVGDTEAFF. The CDR3 coding sequence is TGTGCCAGCGCGCGGGGGGTAGGGGACACTGAAGCTTTCTTT.

V gene TRBV20-1 combines with J gene TRBJ1-1; D may be TRBD1 (5 bases). The CDR3 extends over 13 amino acids. The germline V and J ends were trimmed by 3 bases and 5 bases, with 13 bases remaining between them. CDR1 and CDR2 from the germline V gene are DFQATT and SNEGSKA (reference sequence). CDR3 amino acids: CSASGRAETEAFF. The CDR3 DNA reads as TGCAGTGCTAGTGGCAGGGCGGAGACTGAAGCTTTCTTT.

V is TRBV28 and J is TRBJ1-2, with D unresolved. This CDR3 is 14 amino acids long. Germline CDR1 is MDHEN and CDR2 is SYDVKM. V was pared by 3 bases and J by 0 bases, with 8 bases between. CDR3 bases: TGTGCCAGCAGTTTGGAGGAGCCTAACTATGGCTACACCTTC. Translated: CASSLEEPNYGYTF.

The chain has TRBV5-4 and TRBJ2-3, with TRBD2 identical over 10 bases. The V and J ends lost 1 base and 1 base, in that order; junction bases with no gene match: 0. The CDR3 length is 15 residues. Germline CDR1 and CDR2: SGHNT and YYREEE (reference sequence). CDR3 nucleotides: TGTGCCAGCAGCTTGACTAGCGGGGGCACAGATACGCAGTATTTT. This translates into CASSLTSGGTDTQYF.

The chain carries TRBV19 and TRBJ2-2; 9 bases agree with TRBD1. The V segment lost 6 bases and the J segment 6 bases; nucleotides outside the gene matches: 5. Germline lookup yields CDR1 LNHDA and CDR2 SQIVND (reference sequence). There are 14 residues in the CDR3. The CDR3 loop is CASRTGGYAGELFF. The CDR3 bases are TGTGCCAGTAGGACAGGGGGTTACGCCGGGGAGCTGTTTTTT.

J is TRBJ2-7 and V is TRBV24-1; TRBD2 aligns across 7 bases. Germline loops: CDR1 KGHDR, CDR2 SFDVKD. With 3 bases clipped from V and 4 bases from J, the junction kept 11 bases outside the gene matches. The length of the CDR3 is 16 residues. The chain's CDR3 is CATSDQVNRGGYEQYF. The CDR3 nucleotides read TGTGCCACCAGTGATCAAGTGAATCGCGGGGGTTACGAGCAGTACTTC.

The J gene is TRBJ2-5, the V gene TRBV9; 8 bases line up with TRBD1. Germline CDR1 SGDLS, CDR2 YYNGEE. The V and J ends lost 3 bases and 4 bases, in that order; junction bases with no gene match: 8. The length of the CDR3 is 15 residues. For the CDR3, the DNA is TGTGCCAGCAGCGGAACCAGGGGGCATGGAGAGACCCAGTACTTC. It translates to CASSGTRGHGETQYF.

This rearrangement joins TRBV2 to TRBJ1-5, with a weak D call TRBD1 (5 bases). V shed 4 bases and J shed 1 base, with 14 bases lying between them. This CDR3 is 16 amino acids long. Germline-derived CDR1 and CDR2 are SNHLY and FYNNEI. The CDR3 sequence is CASSAATRVSNQPQHF. The CDR3 region has the DNA TGTGCCAGCAGTGCAGCAACCAGGGTCAGCAATCAGCCCCAGCATTTT.

The chain joins TRBV14 to TRBJ2-7; 7 bases fit TRBD1. V shed 1 base, J shed 3 bases, and the junction held 0 bases outside the gene matches. Germline assignment: CDR1 SGHDN and CDR2 FVKESK. The CDR3 is 13 amino acids. The CDR3 loop reads CASSQGQGYEQYF. The CDR3 DNA reads TGTGCCAGCAGCCAAGGACAGGGCTACGAGCAGTACTTC. The full variable domain, its missing parts supplied by reference TRBV14 and TRBJ2-7, is EAGVTQFPSHSVIEKGQTVTLRCDPISGHDNLYWYRRVMGKEIKFLLHFVKESKQDESGMPNNRFLAERTGGTYSTLKVQPAELEDSGVYFCASSQGQGYEQYFGPGTRLTVT.

This chain uses TRBV5-1 with TRBJ1-6; 10 bases match TRBD1. CDR3 length: 16 residues. Germline CDR1 and CDR2: SGHRS and YFSETQ. V was clipped by 3 bases and J by 7 bases; unmatched bases: 7. CDR3 region: CASSWETGGANSPLHF. DNA for the CDR3: TGCGCCAGCAGCTGGGAGACAGGGGGCGCGAATTCACCCCTCCACTTT.

The CDR3 nucleotides are TGTGCCAGCAGCTTGGATCGGGACAGTTACTACGAGCAGTACTTC. Translated, it gives CASSLDRDSYYEQYF. The chain has TRBV5-4 and TRBJ2-7, with 7 bases fitting TRBD1. Looked up from germline, CDR1 is SGHNT and CDR2 is YYREEE (reference sequence). The CDR3 contains 15 residues. The V and J ends lost 0 bases and 3 bases, in that order; junction bases with no gene match: 6. The entire variable domain, with the rest obtained from reference TRBV5-4 and TRBJ2-7, is as follows: ETGVTQSPTHLIKTRGQQVTLRCSSQSGHNTVSWYQQALGQGPQFIFQYYREEENGRGNFPPRFSGLQFPNYSSELNVNALELDDSALYLCASSLDRDSYYEQYFGPGTRLTVT.

This clone was picked up one time. The V gene is TRBV2, the J gene TRBJ1-6, with D tentatively TRBD1 (6 bases). Germline V gene data show CDR1 as SNHLY and CDR2 as FYNNEI. This CDR3 spans 16 amino acids. V was shortened by 4 bases and J by 2 bases, with 12 bases between the two germline ends. CDR3 protein: CASSGDISPYNSPLHF. The CDR3 nucleotides are TGTGCCAGCAGTGGGGACATAAGCCCCTATAATTCACCCCTCCACTTT.

The chain recombines TRBV11-2 with TRBJ2-7; tentative D call: TRBD2 (5 bases). Germline values: CDR1 SGHAT, CDR2 FQNNGV. CDR3 length equals 15 residues. Trimming removed 5 bases from V and 4 bases from J, with 18 bases in between. The CDR3 DNA is TGTGCCAGCAGCGAAGGAGCGGCAGTCGGGTACGAGCAGTACTTC. Translated, it gives CASSEGAAVGYEQYF. Looking up the rest from reference TRBV11-2 and TRBJ2-7 gives the full variable domain: EAGVAQSPRYKIIEKRQSVAFWCNPISGHATLYWYQQILGQGPKLLIQFQNNGVVDDSQLPKDRFSAERLKGVDSTLKIQPAKLEDSAVYLCASSEGAAVGYEQYFGPGTRLTVT.

This clone showed up just once. The chain uses TRBV6-5 and TRBJ2-1, with TRBD1 matching over 7 bases. This CDR3 is 15 amino acids long. Trimming cost V 7 bases and J 6 bases; bases outside gene matches: 12. Germline values: CDR1 MNHEY, CDR2 SVGAGI. The CDR3 DNA reads TGTGCCAGCACCAAGATACAGGGGCTGGGCAATGAGCAGTTCTTC. This translates into CASTKIQGLGNEQFF.

The V gene is TRBV2, the J gene TRBJ2-1; no clear D. CDR3 length: 16 residues. CDR1 is SNHLY, CDR2 FYNNEI, per germline. V was clipped by 3 bases and J by 0 bases, with 12 bases between them. CDR3 in amino acids: CASSDRMVRSYNEQFF. As DNA, the CDR3 is TGTGCCAGCAGTGATAGAATGGTACGCTCCTACAATGAGCAGTTCTTC.

This CDR3 reads CASSIARVRGGGTEAFF. As DNA, the CDR3 is TGTGCCAGTAGTATAGCGAGGGTAAGGGGGGGAGGCACTGAAGCTTTCTTT. The gene calls are TRBV19 and TRBJ1-1; the D gene is possibly TRBD1 (6 bases). V lost 1 base to trimming and J lost 4 bases, with 19 bases between them. The length of the CDR3 is 17 residues. In germline, CDR1 is LNHDA, CDR2 SQIVND (reference sequence).

V gene TRBV27 combines with J gene TRBJ2-3; 12 nucleotides align to TRBD2. V lost 6 bases, J lost 4 bases, and 5 bases stayed unmatched. The V gene's germline CDR1 is MNHEY and CDR2 SMNVEV (reference sequence). The CDR3 has 15 residues. The CDR3 coding sequence is TGTGCCAGCAGGCTAGCGGGAGGGCTCGCAGATACGCAGTATTTT. Translating it yields CASRLAGGLADTQYF.

This sequence joins TRBV7-9 and TRBJ2-1; TRBD1 matches at 9 bases. Germline V gene lookup returns CDR1 SEHNR and CDR2 FQNEAQ (reference sequence). Unmatched junction bases numbered 5, after V lost 0 bases and J lost 2 bases. This CDR3 region has 17 residues. CDR3 nucleotides: TGTGCCAGCAGCTTAGCGCGGGGACAGGGAGCCTACAATGAGCAGTTCTTC. Encoded protein: CASSLARGQGAYNEQFF.